These 23 T cell receptor beta chains were sequenced from one sample in a study of monozygotic twins with inflammatory bowel disease. TCRdb processed the 5' RACE reads again and assigns one entry to each CDR3 protein, with no DNA. The sample shows 88,000 or so distinct CDR3 sequences, and 7.4% sits with its ten largest clones. Sequenced material: blood. These TCRs come from a human donor with ulcerative colitis or Crohn's disease, or a healthy co-twin of an affected twin (not recorded which).

This CDR3 is CASSQGMARDYSEALF. The rearrangement links TRBV3-1 to TRBJ1-1; TCRdb indicates TRBD1, and absent DNA this call remains unverified. The germline V gene encodes CDR1 LGHDT and CDR2 YNNKEL (reference sequence). CDR3 length: 16 residues.

This rearrangement joins TRBV27 to TRBJ2-3; the D call of TRBD2 rests on TCRdb alone, since no DNA is present to check it. CDR1 is MNHEY, CDR2 SMNVEV, per germline (reference sequence). This CDR3 region has 16 residues. The CDR3 spells CASSPRVAGPTDTQYF.

The chain carries TRBV7-9 and TRBJ2-7; TCRdb picks TRBD1, but there is no DNA to check that call. Germline V gene lookup returns CDR1 SEHNR and CDR2 FQNEAQ (reference sequence). This CDR3 region has 15 residues. The CDR3 is CASNPISRRSYEQYF.

The chain's CDR3 is CASSFRGYSSYEQYF. V is TRBV11-1 and J is TRBJ2-7; TCRdb outputs TRBD1, but without DNA this stays unchecked. The CDR3 runs to 15 residues. Germline CDR1 and CDR2: SGHAT and FQDESV (reference sequence).

This chain joins TRBV7-9 and TRBJ1-5; the TCRdb call, TRBD1, lacks DNA for checking. CDR3 length: 13 residues. Per the germline V gene, CDR1 is SEHNR and CDR2 is FQNEAQ (reference sequence). The CDR3: CASTETGNQPQHF.

The chain carries TRBV5-5 and TRBJ1-2. Germline loops: CDR1 SGHKS, CDR2 YYEKEE (reference sequence). The CDR3 consists of 13 residues. CDR3 loop: CASSLSWLYGYTF.

The chain couples TRBV11-2 to TRBJ1-1. Germline V gene sequence: CDR1 SGHAT, CDR2 FQNNGV. The CDR3 is 14 amino acids. The CDR3 loop reads CASSLEAGNTEAFF. The variable domain in full, completed from reference TRBV11-2 and TRBJ1-1, reads EAGVAQSPRYKIIEKRQSVAFWCNPISGHATLYWYQQILGQGPKLLIQFQNNGVVDDSQLPKDRFSAERLKGVDSTLKIQPAKLEDSAVYLCASSLEAGNTEAFFGQGTRLTVV.

V usage is TRBV20-1 and J usage is TRBJ1-6; the D call from TCRdb, TRBD1, cannot be confirmed without DNA. The CDR3 has 14 amino acids. Germline V gene lookup returns CDR1 DFQATT and CDR2 SNEGSKA (reference sequence). CDR3 region: CSARPRGNNSPLHF.

The chain employs TRBV6-5 and TRBJ2-5; TCRdb returns TRBD1, unconfirmable since there is no DNA. Germline-derived CDR1 and CDR2 are MNHEY and SVGAGI. This CDR3 is 13 amino acids long. The CDR3 protein is CASSRDRKETQYF.

The chain has TRBV12-3 or TRBV12-4 and TRBJ1-2. The CDR3 spans 12 residues. The CDR3 reads CASSFEGIGYTF.

The chain recombines TRBV7-9 with TRBJ2-2. The CDR3 spans 17 residues. Germline V CDR1 and CDR2: SEHNR, FQNEAQ (reference sequence). CDR3 loop: CASSLEEDSANTGELFF.

The chain links TRBV20-1 to TRBJ1-6. CDR1 DFQATT and CDR2 SNEGSKA come from the germline V gene (reference sequence). The CDR3 is 11 amino acids. CDR3 sequence: CSASEGSPLHF.

The genes are TRBV11-2 and TRBJ2-7; TCRdb's assignment of TRBD2 cannot be checked, as there is no DNA. The CDR3 contains 13 residues. CDR1 is SGHAT and CDR2 is FQNNGV in the germline V gene. The CDR3: CASSLESTSRRYF.

The chain recombines TRBV20-1 with TRBJ2-3; with no DNA, the TCRdb D assignment of TRBD1 cannot be verified. From germline, CDR1 is DFQATT and CDR2 SNEGSKA (reference sequence). CDR3 length equals 15 residues. This CDR3 reads CSAGATQGSADTQYF.

This chain joins TRBV20-1 and TRBJ2-5. The CDR3 is made up of 14 amino acids. Germline CDR1 is DFQATT and CDR2 is SNEGSKA (reference sequence). CDR3 region: CSARDKTEQETQYF.

The chain uses TRBV5-1 and TRBJ1-1; TCRdb reports TRBD1, a call that lacks DNA to check it against. The length of the CDR3 is 14 residues. Looked up from germline, CDR1 is SGHRS and CDR2 is YFSETQ. The CDR3 loop reads CASKGSPGNTEAFF.

The genes are TRBV19 and TRBJ2-3. Germline V gene sequence: CDR1 LNHDA, CDR2 SQIVND (reference sequence). The length of the CDR3 is 13 residues. The chain's CDR3 is CASSGSQTDTQYF.

The chain couples TRBV18 to TRBJ2-5. The CDR3 has 12 amino acids. The germline CDR1 and CDR2 sequences are KGHSH and LQKENI. CDR3: CASSPEKVTQYF.

CDR3 loop: CASSQADGELFF. V gene TRBV4-2 combines with J gene TRBJ2-2. Germline V gives CDR1 LGHNA, CDR2 YNFKEQ. This CDR3 spans 12 amino acids.

This sequence joins TRBV27 and TRBJ1-1. CDR3 length: 14 amino acids. Germline assignment: CDR1 MNHEY and CDR2 SMNVEV (reference sequence). CDR3 sequence: CASSSNSRNTEAFF.

The chain couples TRBV12-3 or TRBV12-4 to TRBJ1-4; TCRdb reports TRBD1, a call that lacks DNA to check it against. This CDR3 contains 13 residues. The CDR3 protein is CASREQGSEKLFF.

V usage is TRBV5-1 and J usage is TRBJ2-5. In germline, CDR1 is SGHRS, CDR2 YFSETQ. This CDR3 spans 15 amino acids. CDR3 residues: CASSLGDATQETQYF.

The V and J genes are TRBV10-3 and TRBJ1-2. Germline V lookup: CDR1 ENHRY, CDR2 SYGVKD. The CDR3 extends over 17 amino acids. The CDR3 sequence is CAISARGSSLKNYGYTF.